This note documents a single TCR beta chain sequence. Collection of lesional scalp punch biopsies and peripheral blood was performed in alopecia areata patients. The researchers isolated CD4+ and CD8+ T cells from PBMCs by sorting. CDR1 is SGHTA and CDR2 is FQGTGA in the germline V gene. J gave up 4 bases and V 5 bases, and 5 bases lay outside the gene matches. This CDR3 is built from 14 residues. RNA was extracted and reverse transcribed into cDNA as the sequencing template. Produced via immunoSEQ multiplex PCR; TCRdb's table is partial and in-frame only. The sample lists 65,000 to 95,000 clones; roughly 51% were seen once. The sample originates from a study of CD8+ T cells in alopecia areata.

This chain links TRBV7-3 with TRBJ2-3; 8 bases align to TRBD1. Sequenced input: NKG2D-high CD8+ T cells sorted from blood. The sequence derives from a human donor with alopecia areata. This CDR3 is CASSQGQGADTQYF. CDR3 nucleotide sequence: TGTGCCAGCAGCCAAGGACAGGGTGCAGATACGCAGTATTTT.